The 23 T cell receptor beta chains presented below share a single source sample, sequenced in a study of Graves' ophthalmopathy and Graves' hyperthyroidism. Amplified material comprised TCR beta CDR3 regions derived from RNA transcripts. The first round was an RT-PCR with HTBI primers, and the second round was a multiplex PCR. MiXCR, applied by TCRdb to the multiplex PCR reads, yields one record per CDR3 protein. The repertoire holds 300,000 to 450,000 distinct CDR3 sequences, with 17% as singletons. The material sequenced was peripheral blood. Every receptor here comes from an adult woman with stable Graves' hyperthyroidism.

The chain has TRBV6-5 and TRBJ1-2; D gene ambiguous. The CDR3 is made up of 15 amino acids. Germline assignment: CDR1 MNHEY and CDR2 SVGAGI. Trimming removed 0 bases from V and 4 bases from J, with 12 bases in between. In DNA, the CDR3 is TGTGCCAGCAGTTACTCGACGGAGGCGGGCTATGGCTACACCTTC. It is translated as CASSYSTEAGYGYTF.

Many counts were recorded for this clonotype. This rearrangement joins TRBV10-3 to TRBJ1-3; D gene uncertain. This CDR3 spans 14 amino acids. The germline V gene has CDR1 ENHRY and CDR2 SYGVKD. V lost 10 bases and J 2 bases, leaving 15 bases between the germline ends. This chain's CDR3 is CATSGDRTGNTIYF. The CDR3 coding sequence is TGTGCCACCAGCGGAGACCGCACTGGAAACACCATATATTTT.

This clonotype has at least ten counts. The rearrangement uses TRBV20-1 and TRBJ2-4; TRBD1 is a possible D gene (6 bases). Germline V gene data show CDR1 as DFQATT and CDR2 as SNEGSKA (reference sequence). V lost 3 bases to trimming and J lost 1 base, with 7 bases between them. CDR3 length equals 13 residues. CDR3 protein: CSASRGAKNIQYF. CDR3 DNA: TGCAGTGCTAGTAGGGGGGCCAAAAACATTCAGTACTTC.

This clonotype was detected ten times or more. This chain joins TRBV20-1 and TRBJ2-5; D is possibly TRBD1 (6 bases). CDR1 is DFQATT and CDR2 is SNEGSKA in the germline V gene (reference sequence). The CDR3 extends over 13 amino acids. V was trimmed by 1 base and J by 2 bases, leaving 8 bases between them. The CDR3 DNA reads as TGCAGTGCTAGAGGGGACACTCAAGAGACCCAGTACTTC. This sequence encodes CSARGDTQETQYF.

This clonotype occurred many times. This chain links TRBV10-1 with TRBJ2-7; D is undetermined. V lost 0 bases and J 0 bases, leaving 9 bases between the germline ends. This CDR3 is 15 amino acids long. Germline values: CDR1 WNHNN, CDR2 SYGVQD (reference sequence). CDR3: CASSESGLPSYEQYF. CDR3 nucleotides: TGCGCCAGCAGTGAGTCTGGGCTACCCTCCTACGAGCAGTACTTC.

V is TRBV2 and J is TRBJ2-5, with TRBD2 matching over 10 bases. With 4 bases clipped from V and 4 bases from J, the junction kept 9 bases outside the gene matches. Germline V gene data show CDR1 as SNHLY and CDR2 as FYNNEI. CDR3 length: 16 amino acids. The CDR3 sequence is CASSGISGGYPETQYF. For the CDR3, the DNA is TGTGCCAGCAGTGGAATTAGCGGGGGGTATCCAGAGACCCAGTACTTC.

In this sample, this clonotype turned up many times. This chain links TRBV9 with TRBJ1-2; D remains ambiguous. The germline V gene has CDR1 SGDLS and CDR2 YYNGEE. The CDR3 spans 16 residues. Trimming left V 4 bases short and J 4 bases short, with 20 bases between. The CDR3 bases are TGTGCCAGCAGCCCCAGCCCGTTCCAAACCCGCTATGGCTACACCTTC. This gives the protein CASSPSPFQTRYGYTF.

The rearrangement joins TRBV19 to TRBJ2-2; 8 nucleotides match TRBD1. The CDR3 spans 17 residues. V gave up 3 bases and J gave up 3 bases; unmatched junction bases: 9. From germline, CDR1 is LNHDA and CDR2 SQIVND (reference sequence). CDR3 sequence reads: CASSMRAGGADTGELFF. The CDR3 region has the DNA TGTGCCAGTAGTATGAGGGCAGGGGGCGCGGACACCGGGGAGCTGTTTTTT.

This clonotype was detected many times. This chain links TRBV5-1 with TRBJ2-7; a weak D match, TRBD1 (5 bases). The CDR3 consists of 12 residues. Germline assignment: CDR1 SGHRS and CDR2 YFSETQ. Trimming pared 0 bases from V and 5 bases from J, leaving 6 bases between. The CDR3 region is CASSLDRHEQYF. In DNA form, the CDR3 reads TGCGCCAGCAGCTTGGACAGGCACGAGCAGTACTTC.

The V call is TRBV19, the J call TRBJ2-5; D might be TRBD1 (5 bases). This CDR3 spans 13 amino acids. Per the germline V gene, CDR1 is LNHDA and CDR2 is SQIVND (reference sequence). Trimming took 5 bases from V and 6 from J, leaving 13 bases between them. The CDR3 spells CASSSTDIQTQYF. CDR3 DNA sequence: TGTGCCAGTAGTTCTACGGACATTCAGACCCAGTACTTC.

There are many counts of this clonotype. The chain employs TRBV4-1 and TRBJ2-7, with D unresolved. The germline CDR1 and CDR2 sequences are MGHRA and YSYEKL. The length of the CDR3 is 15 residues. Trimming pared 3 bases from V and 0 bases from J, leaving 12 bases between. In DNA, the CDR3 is TGCGCCAGCAGCCAGATAGGCCAGAGCTCCTACGAGCAGTACTTC. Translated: CASSQIGQSSYEQYF.

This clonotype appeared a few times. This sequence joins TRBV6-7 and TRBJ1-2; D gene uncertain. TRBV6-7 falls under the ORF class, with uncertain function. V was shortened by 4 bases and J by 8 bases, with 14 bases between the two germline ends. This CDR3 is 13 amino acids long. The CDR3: CASSSPWREGYTF. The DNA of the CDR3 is TGTGCCAGCAGTTCCCCCTGGAGGGAAGGCTACACCTTC.

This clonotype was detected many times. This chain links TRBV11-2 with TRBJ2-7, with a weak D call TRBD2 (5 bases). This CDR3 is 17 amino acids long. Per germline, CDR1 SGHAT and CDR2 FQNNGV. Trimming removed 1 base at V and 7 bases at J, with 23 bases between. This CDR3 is CASSLGRGFKVFYEQYF. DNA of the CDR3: TGTGCCAGCAGCTTAGGTCGGGGATTCAAAGTCTTTTATGAGCAGTACTTC.

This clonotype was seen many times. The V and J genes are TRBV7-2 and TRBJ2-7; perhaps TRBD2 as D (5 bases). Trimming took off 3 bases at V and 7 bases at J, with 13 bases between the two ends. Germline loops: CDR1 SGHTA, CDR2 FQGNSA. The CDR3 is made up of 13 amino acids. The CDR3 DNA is TGTGCCAGCAGCTTTTTCACTAGTACGGAGCAGTACTTC. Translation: CASSFFTSTEQYF.

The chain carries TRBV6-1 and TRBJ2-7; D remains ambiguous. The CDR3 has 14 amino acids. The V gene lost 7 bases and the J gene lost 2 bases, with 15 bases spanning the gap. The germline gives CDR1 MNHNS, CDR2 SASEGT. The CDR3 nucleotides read TGTGCCAGCACCGCCCTGGCCGGAACCTACGAGCAGTACTTC. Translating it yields CASTALAGTYEQYF.

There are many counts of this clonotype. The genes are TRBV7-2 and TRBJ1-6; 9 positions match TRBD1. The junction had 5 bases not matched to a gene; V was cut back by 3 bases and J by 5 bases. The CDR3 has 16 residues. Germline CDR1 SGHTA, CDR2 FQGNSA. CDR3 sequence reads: CASSFTGGVDNSPLHF. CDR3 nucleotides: TGTGCCAGCAGCTTCACAGGGGGCGTCGATAATTCACCCCTCCACTTT.

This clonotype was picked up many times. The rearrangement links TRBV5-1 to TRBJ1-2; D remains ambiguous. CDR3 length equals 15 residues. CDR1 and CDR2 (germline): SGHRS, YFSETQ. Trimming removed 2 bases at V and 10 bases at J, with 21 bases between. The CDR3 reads CASSFLIRRPSAYTF. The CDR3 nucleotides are TGCGCCAGCAGCTTTCTTATTCGGAGGCCATCTGCCTACACCTTC.

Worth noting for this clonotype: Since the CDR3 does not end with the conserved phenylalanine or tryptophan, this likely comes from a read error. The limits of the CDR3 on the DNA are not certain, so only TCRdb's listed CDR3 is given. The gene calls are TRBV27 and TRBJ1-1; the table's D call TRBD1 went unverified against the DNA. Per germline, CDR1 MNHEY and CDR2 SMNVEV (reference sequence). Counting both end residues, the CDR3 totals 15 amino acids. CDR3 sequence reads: CASSLSGQLNTEACL.

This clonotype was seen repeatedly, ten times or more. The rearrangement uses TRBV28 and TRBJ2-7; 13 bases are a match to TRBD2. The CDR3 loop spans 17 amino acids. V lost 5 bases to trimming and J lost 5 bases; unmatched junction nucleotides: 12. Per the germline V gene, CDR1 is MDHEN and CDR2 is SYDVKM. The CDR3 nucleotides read TGTGCCAGCAGTCCGCCCCTACTAGCGGGAGGGGGAGACGAGCAGTACTTC. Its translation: CASSPPLLAGGGDEQYF.

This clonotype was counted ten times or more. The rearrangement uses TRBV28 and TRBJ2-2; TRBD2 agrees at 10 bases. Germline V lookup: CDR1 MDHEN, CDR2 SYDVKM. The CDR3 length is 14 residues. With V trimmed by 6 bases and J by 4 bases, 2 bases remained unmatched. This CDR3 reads CASSLAGATGELFF. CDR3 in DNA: TGTGCCAGCAGCCTAGCGGGGGCCACCGGGGAGCTGTTTTTT.

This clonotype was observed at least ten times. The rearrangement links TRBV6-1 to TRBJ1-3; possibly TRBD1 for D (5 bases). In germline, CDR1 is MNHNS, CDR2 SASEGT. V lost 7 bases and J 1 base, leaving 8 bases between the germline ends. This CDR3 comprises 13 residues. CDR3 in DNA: TGTGCCAGCATGCGACAGTCTGGAAACACCATATATTTT. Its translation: CASMRQSGNTIYF.

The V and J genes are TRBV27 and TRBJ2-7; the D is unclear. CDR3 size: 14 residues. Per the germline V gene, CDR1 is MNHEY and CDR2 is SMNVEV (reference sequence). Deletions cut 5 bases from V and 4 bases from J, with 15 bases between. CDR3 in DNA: TGTGCCAGCAGTAGTCACTACCAATTATACGAGCAGTACTTC. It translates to CASSSHYQLYEQYF.

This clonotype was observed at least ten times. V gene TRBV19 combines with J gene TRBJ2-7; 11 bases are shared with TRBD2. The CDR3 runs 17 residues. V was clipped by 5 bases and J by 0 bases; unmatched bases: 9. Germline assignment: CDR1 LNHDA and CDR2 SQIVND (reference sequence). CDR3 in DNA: TGTGCCAGTAGTCCCGGGACTAGCGGTACCTACTCCTACGAGCAGTACTTC. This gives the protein CASSPGTSGTYSYEQYF.